This T cell receptor (beta chain) originates from a study of T cell responses to AZD1222 COVID-19 vaccine (dated by TCRdb to about 2021). As for the study more broadly: A total of just over 230 trial participants underwent TCR sequencing, of whom 207 received two doses of AZD1222 and 26 received two doses of the MenACWY control vaccine. Trial participants were enrolled by age into subgroups of 18-55, 56-69 and 70-plus years, and 148, 28 and 57 TCR-sequenced participants, respectively, were included in these subgroups. Results the study describes overall, beyond this receptor: Only five to seven AZD1222 recipients were SARS-CoV-2 seropositive at baseline, limiting conclusions about previously exposed vaccinees. Participants were mostly white British, with more females than males. The authors suggested clonal diversity may have been underestimated. Reportedly, close to half of the unique spike-specific TCRs recognized epitopes lying outside the regions that are mutated in the B.1.351 and B.1.1.7 variants. Because no samples from the day 14 peak response were available, repertoires could be characterized only after the peak T cell response. CD4 TCRs associated with the vaccine covered the entire spike protein, and the dominant responses were in regions 160-218 and 743-854. A significant rise in spike-specific TCR breadth and depth was observed after two AZD1222 doses relative to day 0 and relative to MenACWY recipients. The 56-69-year group was small, and its depth increase did not reach significance, likely because of low power.

The CDR3 regions of human TCRbeta chains were subjected to immunosequencing. The authors' analysis ran thus. TCRs in the repertoires were matched against a reference library of SARS-CoV-2-specific TCRs that had been generated with the MIRA antigen-specificity platform. Breadth was defined as the fraction of unique TCRs that were SARS-CoV-2-associated, and depth was defined as the fraction of total T cells that were SARS-CoV-2-associated. Using the MIRA data, each spike-specific TCR was mapped to the spike region that the TCR reacts to and placed in a CD4 or CD8 class. Log10-transformed breadth and depth values were compared by one-way ANOVA with Sidak's multiple comparisons tests. TCRdb mirrors the immuneACCESS table, restricted to in-frame sequences. Some clones are absent from its copies; in checked studies, under half trace to an unresolved V gene, and the reason for the others is unknown. The V and J calls and clone size come from that table; D and trimming were worked out from the DNA. The sample table records about 90,000 clones; 70% to 90% of these occur just once. The ten largest account for about 6.1% of the sample.

From the germline V gene (reference sequence), CDR1 is WNHNN and CDR2 is SYGVQD. The CDR3 has 16 amino acids, counting the end cysteine and phenylalanine. The kept DNA is CDR3 alone, 48 bases in frame from the first base. V loses 3 bases of germline sequence and J loses 4 bases, and the interval between the two ends is 16 bases. About this clone: Its antigen is unknown. No qualities accompany the bases; no much larger clone lies one base away.

Taken with the paper, the label for time point translates to: about 28 days (+/-7) after the second vaccine dose. Because spike-specific TCR depth and breadth did not differ between the two schedules, AZD1222 recipients who got a second dose at roughly 4 weeks were pooled with those who got a second dose at roughly 12 weeks. Vaccinee samples were obtained from the UK trials COV001 and COV002, which included a single-blind randomized controlled phase 2/3 trial of AZD1222 (ChAdOx1 nCoV-19) in healthy adults. Trial participant PBMC samples were collected at day 0 and day 28 after the second dose for TCRbeta chain sequencing.

The source was peripheral blood, collected 28 days after the second AZD1222 dose. The TCR was taken from an adult who received the AZD1222 COVID-19 vaccine. The chain was built from TRBV10-1 and TRBJ1-3; a confident D gene designation cannot be given. CDR3 loop: CASSDGQFISGNTIYF. Here is the DNA: TGCGCCAGCAGTGATGGGCAGTTCATCTCGGGAAACACCATATATTTT.